Presented here are 10 T cell receptor beta chains from one specimen sequenced in a study of blood T cell repertoires in COVID-19. TCRdb keeps only in-frame clones here, not all; method: immunoSEQ multiplex PCR. The sample contains 100,000 or so clones, approximately 75% of which appear only once. Sequenced: peripheral blood. These receptors came from a woman of 80 years or more with acute or convalescent COVID-19.

This clone was detected only a few times. This chain links TRBV6-5 with TRBJ1-1; a possible D gene is TRBD1 (5 bases). This CDR3 has 13 residues. Trimming pared 2 bases from V and 11 bases from J, leaving 15 bases between. CDR1 is MNHEY, CDR2 SVGAGI, per germline. The CDR3, as DNA: TGTGCCAGCAGTTACGGCAGGGTCGGATTGGCTTTCTTT. Translated: CASSYGRVGLAFF.

This clone occurred a few times. The rearrangement links TRBV7-8 to TRBJ1-2; a weak D match, TRBD1 (6 bases). Deletions cut 7 bases from V and 3 bases from J, with 15 bases between. This CDR3 is built from 14 residues. CDR1 SGHVS and CDR2 FQNEAQ come from the germline V gene. The CDR3, as DNA: TGTGCCAGCAAGCTACAGGGCGGAGACTATGGCTACACCTTC. It codes for CASKLQGGDYGYTF.

The CDR3 sequence: CASRPGTYSYNEQFF. The CDR3 bases are TGTGCCAGCAGACCCGGGACATACTCCTACAATGAGCAGTTCTTC. V and J are TRBV27 and TRBJ2-1; possible D gene TRBD1, 6 bases. Trimming pared 6 bases from V and 0 bases from J, leaving 12 bases between. Germline CDR1 MNHEY, CDR2 SMNVEV (reference sequence). The CDR3 is 15 amino acids.

The chain uses TRBV7-6 and TRBJ2-6; TRBD1 aligns across 9 bases. Trimming cost V 4 bases and J 3 bases; bases outside gene matches: 19. The CDR3 runs to 21 residues. Germline-derived CDR1 and CDR2 are SGHVS and FNYEAQ. The CDR3 sequence is CASSSDFEQGAPVYGANVLTF. CDR3 sequence (DNA): TGTGCCAGCAGCTCAGATTTTGAACAGGGGGCGCCAGTATATGGGGCCAACGTCCTGACTTTC.

This chain uses TRBV6-5 with TRBJ1-2; D not resolved. Trimming shortened V by 8 bases and J by 3 bases, and 10 bases separated the two germline ends. Germline CDR1 and CDR2: MNHEY and SVGAGI. This CDR3 comprises 12 residues. The DNA for the CDR3 is TGTGCCAGCGGAGTCAGAGACTATGGCTACACCTTC. As protein: CASGVRDYGYTF.

The rearrangement joins TRBV7-8 to TRBJ2-3; TRBD2 is a possible D gene (5 bases). Trimming pared 5 bases from V and 0 bases from J, leaving 9 bases between. The germline V gene encodes CDR1 SGHVS and CDR2 FQNEAQ. The CDR3 totals 14 residues. The CDR3 region is CASSLSGSTDTQYF. The CDR3 region has the DNA TGTGCCAGCAGCCTAAGCGGAAGCACAGATACGCAGTATTTT. Combining the CDR3 with reference TRBV7-8 and TRBJ2-3 gives the whole variable domain GAGVSQSPRYKVAKRGQDVALRCDPISGHVSLFWYQQALGQGPEFLTYFQNEAQLDKSGLPSDRFFAERPEGSVSTLKIQRTQQEDSAVYLCASSLSGSTDTQYFGPGTRLTVL.

The V call is TRBV2, the J call TRBJ1-1; 7 nucleotides align to TRBD1. This CDR3 region has 13 residues. Germline V gene sequence: CDR1 SNHLY, CDR2 FYNNEI. The V and J ends lost 6 bases and 0 bases, in that order; junction bases with no gene match: 1. The chain's CDR3 is CASSGQVNTEAFF. The CDR3 DNA follows: TGTGCCAGCAGCGGACAGGTGAACACTGAAGCTTTCTTT.

The chain is built from TRBV5-1 and TRBJ2-3, with D possibly TRBD1 on 6 matching bases. Germline CDR1 reads SGHRS; CDR2 reads YFSETQ. Trimming shortened V by 0 bases and J by 10 bases, and 15 bases separated the two germline ends. CDR3 length equals 14 residues. The CDR3 DNA reads as TGCGCCAGCAGCTTGGGGGGGCGTCAGGGATCGCAGTATTTT. Amino acids: CASSLGGRQGSQYF.

This clone has a single count. This chain joins TRBV21-1 and TRBJ2-7; the table's D gene call, TRBD1, was not cross checked with the DNA. TRBV21-1 constitutes a pseudogene. The CDR3 contains 18 residues. CDR3 sequence (DNA): TGTGCCAGCAGCAAACGGAAGGGACAGCTAACGGCGGGTTACGAGCAGTACTTC. Protein product: CASSKRKGQLTAGYEQYF.

In this sample, this clone turned up many times. The V call is TRBV9, the J call TRBJ1-2, with TRBD1 as a possible D gene (5 bases). Germline V lookup: CDR1 SGDLS, CDR2 YYNGEE. The CDR3 covers 9 residues. V lost 10 bases to trimming and J lost 7 bases, with 8 bases between them. In DNA, the CDR3 is TGTGCCCGGGACTCTGGCTACACCTTC. Translation gives CARDSGYTF. The complete variable domain, with remaining parts taken from reference TRBV9 and TRBJ1-2, reads DSGVTQTPKHLITATGQRVTLRCSPRSGDLSVYWYQQSLDQGLQFLIQYYNGEERAKGNILERFSAQQFPDLHSELNLSSLELGDSALYFCARDSGYTFGSGTRLTVV.